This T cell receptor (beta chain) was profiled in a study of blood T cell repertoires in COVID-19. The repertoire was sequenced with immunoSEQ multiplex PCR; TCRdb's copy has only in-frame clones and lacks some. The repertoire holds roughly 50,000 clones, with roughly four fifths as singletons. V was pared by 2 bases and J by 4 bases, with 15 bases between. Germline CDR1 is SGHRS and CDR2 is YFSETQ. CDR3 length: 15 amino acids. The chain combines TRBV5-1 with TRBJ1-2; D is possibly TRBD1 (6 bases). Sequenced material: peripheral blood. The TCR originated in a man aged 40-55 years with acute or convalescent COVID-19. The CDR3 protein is CASSFGGAVTYGYTF. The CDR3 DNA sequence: TGCGCCAGCAGCTTCGGGGGGGCGGTCACCTATGGCTACACCTTC. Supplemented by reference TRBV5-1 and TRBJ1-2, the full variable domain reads KAGVTQTPRYLIKTRGQQVTLSCSPISGHRSVSWYQQTPGQGLQFLFEYFSETQRNKGNFPGRFSGRQFSNSRSEMNVSTLELGDSALYLCASSFGGAVTYGYTFGSGTRLTVV.